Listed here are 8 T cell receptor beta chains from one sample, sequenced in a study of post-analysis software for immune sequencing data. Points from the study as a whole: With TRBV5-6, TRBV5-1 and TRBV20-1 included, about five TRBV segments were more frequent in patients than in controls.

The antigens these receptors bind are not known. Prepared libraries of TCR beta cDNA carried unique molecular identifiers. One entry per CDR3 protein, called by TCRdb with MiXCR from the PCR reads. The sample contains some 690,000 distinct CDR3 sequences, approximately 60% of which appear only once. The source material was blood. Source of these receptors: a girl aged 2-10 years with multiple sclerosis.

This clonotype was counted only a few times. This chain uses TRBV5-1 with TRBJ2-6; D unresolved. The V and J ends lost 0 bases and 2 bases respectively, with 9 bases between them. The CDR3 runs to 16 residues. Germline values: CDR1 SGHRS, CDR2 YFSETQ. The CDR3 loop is CASSLAEFTGANVLTF. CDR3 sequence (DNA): TGCGCCAGCAGCTTGGCCGAGTTCACTGGGGCCAACGTCCTGACTTTC.

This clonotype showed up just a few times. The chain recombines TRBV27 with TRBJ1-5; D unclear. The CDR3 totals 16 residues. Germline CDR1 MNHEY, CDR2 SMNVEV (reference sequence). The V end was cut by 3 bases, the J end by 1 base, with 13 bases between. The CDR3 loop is CASSFVGRGSNQPQHF. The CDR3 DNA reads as TGTGCCAGCAGTTTTGTTGGACGCGGGAGCAATCAGCCCCAGCATTTT.

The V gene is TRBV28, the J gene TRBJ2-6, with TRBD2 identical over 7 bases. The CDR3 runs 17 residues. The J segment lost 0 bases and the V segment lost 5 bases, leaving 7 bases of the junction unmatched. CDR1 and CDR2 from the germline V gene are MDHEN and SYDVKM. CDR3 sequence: CASSPGGTYSGANVLTF. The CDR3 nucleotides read TGTGCCAGCAGTCCGGGGGGTACCTACTCTGGGGCCAACGTCCTGACTTTC.

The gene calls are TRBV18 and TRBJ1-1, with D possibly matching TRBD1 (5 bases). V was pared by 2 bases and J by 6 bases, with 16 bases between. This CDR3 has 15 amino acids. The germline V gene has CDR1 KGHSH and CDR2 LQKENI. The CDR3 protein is CASSPSVGPSAEAFF. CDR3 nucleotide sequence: TGTGCCAGCTCACCATCTGTGGGGCCGAGCGCTGAAGCTTTCTTT.

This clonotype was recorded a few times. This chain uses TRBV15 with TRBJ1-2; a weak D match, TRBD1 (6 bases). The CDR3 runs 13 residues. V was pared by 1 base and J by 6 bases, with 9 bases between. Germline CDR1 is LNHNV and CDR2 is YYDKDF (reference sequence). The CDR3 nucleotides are TGTGCCACCAGCAGAGTGGGGGCGAATGGCTACACCTTC. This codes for CATSRVGANGYTF.

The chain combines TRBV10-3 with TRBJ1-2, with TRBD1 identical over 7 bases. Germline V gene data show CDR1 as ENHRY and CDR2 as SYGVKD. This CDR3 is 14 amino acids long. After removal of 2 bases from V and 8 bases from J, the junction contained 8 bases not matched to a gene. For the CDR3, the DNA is TGTGCCATCAGTGAGGCTAATAACAGGGGAGGCTACACCTTC. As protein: CAISEANNRGGYTF.

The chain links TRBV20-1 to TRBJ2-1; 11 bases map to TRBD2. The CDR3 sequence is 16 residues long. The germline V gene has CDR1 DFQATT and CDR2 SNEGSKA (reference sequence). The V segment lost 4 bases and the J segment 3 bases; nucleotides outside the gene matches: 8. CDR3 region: CSATPGTSGDYNEQFF. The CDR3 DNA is TGCAGTGCTACCCCCGGGACTAGCGGCGACTACAATGAGCAGTTCTTC.

This CDR3 is CSAPDLNYGYTF. The CDR3 bases are TGCAGTGCTCCTGACTTGAACTATGGCTACACCTTC. The J gene is TRBJ1-2, the V gene TRBV20-1; D call uncertain. Germline loops: CDR1 DFQATT, CDR2 SNEGSKA (reference sequence). The V gene lost 5 bases and the J gene lost 2 bases, with 9 bases spanning the gap. The CDR3 spans 12 residues.